The TCR beta chain described here comes from a study of molecular identifiers for immune sequencing clone quantification. Study background: Four portions were sequenced after RNA from 20,000 or 100,000 naive CD8 cells was split five ways in replicates.

This clonotype was detected ten times or more. TCRdb itself ran the PCR reads through MiXCR, one entry per CDR3 protein. The sample gives some 320,000 distinct CDR3 sequences, 20% to 25% of which show up once; approximately 0.8% is in the top ten. CDR3 length: 13 residues. The V gene's germline CDR1 is SEHNR and CDR2 FQNEAQ (reference sequence). The V end was cut by 0 bases, the J end by 3 bases, with 5 bases between. Isolation of naive CD8 T cells was achieved by sorting on a CD8+CD4-CCR7+CD45RA+ phenotype. The sequence came from a human donor in good health. Some libraries in this study had Jurkat cell RNA spiked in. This rearrangement joins TRBV7-9 to TRBJ1-1; D uncertain. Sequencing was carried out using naive CD8+ T cells from blood, with Jurkat cell RNA spiked in. As to subset: FACS-sorted CD8+CD4-CCR7+CD45RA+ naive T cells. For the CDR3, the DNA is TGTGCCAGCAGCTTAGCCCCTGACACTGAAGCTTTCTTT. Translation: CASSLAPDTEAFF. Looking up the rest from reference TRBV7-9 and TRBJ1-1 gives the full variable domain: DTGVSQNPRHKITKRGQNVTFRCDPISEHNRLYWYRQTLGQGPEFLTYFQNEAQLEKSRLLSDRFSAERPKGSFSTLEIQRTEQGDSAMYLCASSLAPDTEAFFGQGTRLTVV.